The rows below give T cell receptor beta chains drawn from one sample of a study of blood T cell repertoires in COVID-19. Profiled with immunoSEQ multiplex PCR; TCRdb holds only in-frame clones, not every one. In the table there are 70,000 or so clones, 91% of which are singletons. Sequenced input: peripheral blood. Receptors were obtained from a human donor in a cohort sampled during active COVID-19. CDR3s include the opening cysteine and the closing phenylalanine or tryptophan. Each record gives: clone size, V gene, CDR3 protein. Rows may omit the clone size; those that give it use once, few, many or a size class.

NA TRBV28 CASSYTGVDGYTF
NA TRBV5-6 CASSFEDRVRSGAF
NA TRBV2 CASSSDRGKFSKQYF
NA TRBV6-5 CASNQGAVNEKLFF
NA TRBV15 CATSRDFSSGNTIYF
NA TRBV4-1 CASSQELAGGIDTDTQYF
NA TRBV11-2 CASSLEFRPGSEAFF
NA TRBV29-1 CSVDLAGGQETQYF
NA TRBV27 CASRAGNYGYTF
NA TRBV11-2 CASSFGGTYEQYF
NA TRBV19 CASTKTGQSNQPQHF
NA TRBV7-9 CASSRQGGETQYF
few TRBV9 CASSVAVGAGNTIYF
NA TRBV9 CASSVGQGNYGYTF
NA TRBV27 CASSLGAAKETQYF
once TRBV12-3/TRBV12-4 CASSSNRAYGYTF
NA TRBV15 CATSRDAGMTYGYTF
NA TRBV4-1 CASSQRDSLSYEQYF
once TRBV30 CAWSNMGLAYEQYF
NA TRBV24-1 CATSTGSQPQHF
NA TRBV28 CASSLRTGDLAGANVLTF
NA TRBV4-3 CASSQPGQAEKLFF
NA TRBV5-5 CASRPDGQGALHPYGYTF
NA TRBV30 CAWGELSGYGYTF
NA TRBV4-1 CASSQDRGQPYGYTF
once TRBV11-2 CASSLFLTGGSFGYTF
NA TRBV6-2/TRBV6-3 CASSSEGTEAFF
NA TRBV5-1 CASRLTGGMDQPQHF
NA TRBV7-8 CAAGRGAGNYEQYF
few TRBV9 CASSVAGQGRDTEAFF
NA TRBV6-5 CASRGGAGGFF
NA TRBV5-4 CASSPGLAGGPYEQYF
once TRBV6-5 CASSRQGASYGYTF
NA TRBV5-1 CASSFTSRDRRYQETQYF
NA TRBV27 CASSLGGITTRAFF
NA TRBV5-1 CASSPPLGGGGTEAFF
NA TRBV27 CASSSGQGPYEQYF
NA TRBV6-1 CASSEPAGRIEKLFF
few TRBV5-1 CASSPGVETEAFF
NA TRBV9 CASSEGLNNEKLFF
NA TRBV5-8 CASSLEATALNTEAFF
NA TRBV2 CASSVQRGGSSYEQYF